This T cell receptor (beta chain) was found in a study of blood T cell repertoires in COVID-19. CDR1 is MDHEN, CDR2 SYDVKM, per germline. The ends were cut back, 5 bases at V and 4 bases at J, with 9 bases in the middle. CDR3 size: 13 residues. The protocol was immunoSEQ multiplex PCR, while the TCRdb copy is restricted to in-frame clones and leaves out a portion. The data contain just over 300,000 clones, under 90% of them singletons. The clonotype originates from a young woman with COVID-19, enrolled during active disease. The source material was peripheral blood. The rearrangement links TRBV28 to TRBJ1-5, with D unresolved. CDR3 nucleotide sequence: TGTGCCAGCAGTCTAACGGGGAATCAGCCCCAGCATTTT. The encoded protein is CASSLTGNQPQHF.